This TCR beta chain is from a study of cytomegalovirus exposure and HLA in healthy donors. Germline V gene lookup returns CDR1 SEHNR and CDR2 FQNEAQ (reference sequence). V gave up 3 bases and J gave up 1 base; unmatched junction bases: 5. This CDR3 has 15 amino acids. PCR amplification relied on 60 Vbeta primers (plus 13 Jbeta primers). TCRdb's table, derived via immunoSEQ multiplex PCR, lists solely in-frame clones and lacks some. The sample records about 180,000 clones, around 80% being singletons. The V and J genes are TRBV7-9 and TRBJ1-2, with 7 nucleotides matching TRBD1. Specimen: PBMCs. The TCR originated in a girl aged 5 to 17 in good health and CMV-seropositive. CDR3 nucleotide sequence: TGTGCCAGCAGCTTTGGGACAGCCATTAACTATGGCTACACCTTC. It yields the protein CASSFGTAINYGYTF.